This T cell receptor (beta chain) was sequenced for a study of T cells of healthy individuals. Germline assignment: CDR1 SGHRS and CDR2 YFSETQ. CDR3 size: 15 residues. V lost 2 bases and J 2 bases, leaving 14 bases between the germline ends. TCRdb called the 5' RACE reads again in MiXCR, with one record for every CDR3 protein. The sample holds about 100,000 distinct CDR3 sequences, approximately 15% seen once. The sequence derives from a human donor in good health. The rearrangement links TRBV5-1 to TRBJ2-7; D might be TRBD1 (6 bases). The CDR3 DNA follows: TGCGCCAGCAGCTTTCCCGGGACACCGACCTACGAGCAGTACTTC. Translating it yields CASSFPGTPTYEQYF.